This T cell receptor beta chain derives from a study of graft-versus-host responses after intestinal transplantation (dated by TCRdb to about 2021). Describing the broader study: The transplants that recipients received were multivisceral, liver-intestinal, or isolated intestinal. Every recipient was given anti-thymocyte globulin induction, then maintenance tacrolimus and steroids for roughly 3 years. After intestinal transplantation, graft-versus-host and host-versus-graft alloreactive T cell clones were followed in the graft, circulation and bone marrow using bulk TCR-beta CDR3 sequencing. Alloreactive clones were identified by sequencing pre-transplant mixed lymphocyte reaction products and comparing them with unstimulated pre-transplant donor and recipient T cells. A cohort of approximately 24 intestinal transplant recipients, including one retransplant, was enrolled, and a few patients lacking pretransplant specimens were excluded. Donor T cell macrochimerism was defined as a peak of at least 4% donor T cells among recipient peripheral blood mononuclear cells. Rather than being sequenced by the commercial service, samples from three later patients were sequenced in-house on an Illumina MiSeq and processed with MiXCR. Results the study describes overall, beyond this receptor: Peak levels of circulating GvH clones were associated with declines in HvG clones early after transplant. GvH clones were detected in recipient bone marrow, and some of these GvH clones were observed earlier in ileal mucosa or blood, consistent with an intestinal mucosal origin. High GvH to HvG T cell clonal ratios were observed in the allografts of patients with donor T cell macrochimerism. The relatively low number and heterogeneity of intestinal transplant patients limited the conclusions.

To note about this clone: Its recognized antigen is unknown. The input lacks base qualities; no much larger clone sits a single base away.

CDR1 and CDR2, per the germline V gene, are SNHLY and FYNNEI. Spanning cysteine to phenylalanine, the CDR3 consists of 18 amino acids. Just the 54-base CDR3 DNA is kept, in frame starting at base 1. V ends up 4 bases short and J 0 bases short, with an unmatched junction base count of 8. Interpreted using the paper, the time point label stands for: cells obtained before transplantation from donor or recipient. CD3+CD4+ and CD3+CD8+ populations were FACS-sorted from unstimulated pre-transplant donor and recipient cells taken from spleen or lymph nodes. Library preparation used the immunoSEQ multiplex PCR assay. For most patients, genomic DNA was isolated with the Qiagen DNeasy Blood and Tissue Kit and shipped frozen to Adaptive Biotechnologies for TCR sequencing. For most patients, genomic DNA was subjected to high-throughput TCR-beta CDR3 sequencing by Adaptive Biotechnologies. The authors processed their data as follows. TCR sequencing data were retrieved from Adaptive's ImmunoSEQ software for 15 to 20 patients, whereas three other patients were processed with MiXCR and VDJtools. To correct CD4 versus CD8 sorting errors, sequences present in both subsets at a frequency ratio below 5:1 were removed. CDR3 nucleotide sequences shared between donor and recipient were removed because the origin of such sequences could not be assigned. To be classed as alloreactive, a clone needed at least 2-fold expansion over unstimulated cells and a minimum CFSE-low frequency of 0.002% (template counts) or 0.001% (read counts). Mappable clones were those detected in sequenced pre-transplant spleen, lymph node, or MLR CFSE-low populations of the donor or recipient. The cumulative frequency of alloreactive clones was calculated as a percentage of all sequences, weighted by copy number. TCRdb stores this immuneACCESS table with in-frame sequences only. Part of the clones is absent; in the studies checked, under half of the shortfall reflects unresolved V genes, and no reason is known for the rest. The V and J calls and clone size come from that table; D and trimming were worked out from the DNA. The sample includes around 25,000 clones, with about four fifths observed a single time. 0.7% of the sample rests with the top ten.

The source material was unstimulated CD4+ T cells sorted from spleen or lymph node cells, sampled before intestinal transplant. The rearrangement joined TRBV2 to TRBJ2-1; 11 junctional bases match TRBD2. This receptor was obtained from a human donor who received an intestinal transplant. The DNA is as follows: TGTGCCAGCAGTGTGGCTAGCGGGAGGATGCGCTCCTACAATGAGCAGTTCTTC. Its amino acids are CASSVASGRMRSYNEQFF.